These 21 T cell receptor beta chains were sequenced from one sample in a study of cytomegalovirus exposure and HLA in healthy donors. Both 60 Vbeta primers and 13 Jbeta primers went into the PCR. Profiled with immunoSEQ multiplex PCR; TCRdb holds only in-frame clones, not every one. In the table there are roughly 120,000 clones, over 60% of which are singletons. Specimen: PBMCs. These receptors were collected from a man aged 18-30 years in good health and CMV-seronegative.

The chain links TRBV30 to TRBJ1-5; D remains unclear. CDR3 length: 12 amino acids. The germline V gene has CDR1 GTSNPN and CDR2 SVGIG (reference sequence). Deletions cut 0 bases from V and 3 bases from J, with 3 bases between. CDR3 bases: TGTGCCTGGAGTGTACTCAATCAGCCCCAGCATTTT. It codes for CAWSVLNQPQHF. The entire variable domain, with the rest obtained from reference TRBV30 and TRBJ1-5, is as follows: SQTIHQWPATLVQPVGSPLSLECTVEGTSNPNLYWYRQAAGRGLQLLFYSVGIGQISSEVPQNLSASRPQDRQFILSSKKLLLSDSGFYLCAWSVLNQPQHFGDGTRLSIL.

In its sample, this clone was seen once. This rearrangement joins TRBV5-1 to TRBJ1-6; unclear D gene. The CDR3 is 14 amino acids. Trimming left V 4 bases short and J 7 bases short, with 12 bases between. Germline lookup yields CDR1 SGHRS and CDR2 YFSETQ. The CDR3 DNA is TGCGCCAGCAGCGCTATAACCTCAAATTCACCCCTCCACTTT. Encoded protein: CASSAITSNSPLHF.

This clone was seen only a few times. The V and J genes are TRBV7-2 and TRBJ2-7; D possibly corresponds to TRBD2 (6 bases). Looked up from germline, CDR1 is SGHTA and CDR2 is FQGNSA. The CDR3 runs 14 residues. Deletions cut 8 bases from V and 7 bases from J, with 21 bases between. CDR3 loop: CASGPAAGRGEQYF. The CDR3 bases are TGTGCCAGCGGACCGGCCGCGGGAAGGGGTGAGCAGTACTTC.

The chain couples TRBV14 to TRBJ2-7, with 10 bases lining up with TRBD2. Germline loops: CDR1 SGHDN, CDR2 FVKESK. The CDR3 length is 17 residues. The V gene end was trimmed by 4 bases and the J gene end by 2 bases; junction bases not matched to a gene: 11. The CDR3 DNA follows: TGTGCCAGCAGCCCAACTGCTAGCGGGAGTGGGGCCTACGAGCAGTACTTC. Amino acid sequence: CASSPTASGSGAYEQYF.

This clone was observed a handful of times. The V and J genes are TRBV5-1 and TRBJ2-7, with a possible D match to TRBD1 (6 bases). The CDR3 totals 14 residues. Germline values: CDR1 SGHRS, CDR2 YFSETQ. Trimming removed 0 bases at V and 4 bases at J, with 11 bases between. CDR3 protein: CASSLAGVLYEQYF. For the CDR3, the DNA is TGCGCCAGCAGCTTGGCAGGGGTCCTATACGAGCAGTACTTC.

The genes are TRBV5-1 and TRBJ2-1; 7 nucleotides agree with TRBD2. Germline V gives CDR1 SGHRS, CDR2 YFSETQ. J was trimmed by 5 bases and V by 2 bases; bases with no gene match: 4. The CDR3 covers 14 residues. CDR3 region: CASSFMRGNNEQFF. The CDR3, as DNA: TGCGCCAGCAGCTTCATGCGGGGGAACAATGAGCAGTTCTTC. Looking up the rest from reference TRBV5-1 and TRBJ2-1 gives the full variable domain: KAGVTQTPRYLIKTRGQQVTLSCSPISGHRSVSWYQQTPGQGLQFLFEYFSETQRNKGNFPGRFSGRQFSNSRSEMNVSTLELGDSALYLCASSFMRGNNEQFFGPGTRLTVL.

The chain employs TRBV5-1 and TRBJ2-1; tentatively, D is TRBD1 (5 bases). This CDR3 region has 14 residues. V dropped 2 bases and J dropped 4 bases, with 10 bases sitting between them. CDR1 and CDR2 (germline): SGHRS, YFSETQ. The DNA for the CDR3 is TGCGCCAGCAGCTTCCAGGGCCATTACAATGAGCAGTTCTTC. It yields the protein CASSFQGHYNEQFF.

The gene calls are TRBV4-2 and TRBJ2-5, with TRBD1 matching 11 bases. CDR1 is LGHNA, CDR2 YNFKEQ, per germline. The CDR3 has 20 amino acids. V gave up 1 base and J gave up 5 bases; unmatched junction bases: 18. The CDR3 region is CASSQAGQGVSAGGLETQYF. CDR3 bases: TGTGCCAGCAGCCAAGCGGGACAGGGGGTCTCGGCGGGAGGGCTGGAGACCCAGTACTTC.

There are a few counts of this clone. This rearrangement joins TRBV28 to TRBJ2-1, with D possibly TRBD2 on 5 matching bases. This CDR3 has 12 amino acids. The germline V and J ends were trimmed by 5 bases and 8 bases, with 10 bases remaining between them. CDR1 is MDHEN and CDR2 is SYDVKM in the germline V gene. In DNA, the CDR3 is TGTGCCAGCAGTCCCCGGGGAGATGAGCAGTTCTTC. Encoded protein: CASSPRGDEQFF.

J is TRBJ1-5 and V is TRBV4-1; D possibly corresponds to TRBD1 (6 bases). Germline V gives CDR1 MGHRA, CDR2 YSYEKL. The CDR3 runs to 16 residues. The V end was cut by 1 base, the J end by 5 bases, with 15 bases between. The CDR3 region is CASSQGGGGGDQPQHF. The CDR3 nucleotides read TGCGCCAGCAGCCAAGGGGGAGGGGGGGGAGATCAGCCCCAGCATTTT.

The genes are TRBV18 and TRBJ1-5, with D unresolved. The CDR3 extends over 15 amino acids. Between the trimmed V and J ends, which lost 6 bases and 1 base, there was a span of 13 bases. Germline lookup yields CDR1 KGHSH and CDR2 LQKENI. CDR3 protein: CASSQQQTSNQPQHF. CDR3 coding DNA: TGTGCCAGCTCGCAACAGCAAACGAGCAATCAGCCCCAGCATTTT.

This clone was counted a few times. The chain employs TRBV6-6 and TRBJ2-1, with 11 bases aligning to TRBD2. Germline V lookup: CDR1 MNHNY, CDR2 SVGAGI (reference sequence). The J segment lost 5 bases and the V segment lost 5 bases, leaving 5 bases of the junction unmatched. The CDR3 loop spans 15 amino acids. The CDR3: CASSQGTSGDNEQFF. Written as DNA, the CDR3 is TGTGCCAGCAGTCAAGGGACTAGCGGCGACAATGAGCAGTTCTTC.

J is TRBJ1-3 and V is TRBV9; D is possibly TRBD1 (5 bases). The germline V and J ends were trimmed by 0 bases and 3 bases, with 22 bases remaining between them. The CDR3 is made up of 19 amino acids. From germline, CDR1 is SGDLS and CDR2 YYNGEE. CDR3 nucleotides: TGTGCCAGCAGCGTAGGATGGGGGGTTTTCTCTTCGGGTGGAAACACCATATATTTT. Residues: CASSVGWGVFSSGGNTIYF.

The chain uses TRBV21-1 and TRBJ1-1. TRBV21-1 is classified as a pseudogene. The CDR3 totals 11 residues. CDR3 amino acids: CASSRGSEAFF. The CDR3 DNA follows: TGTGCCAGCAGCAGAGGGTCCGAAGCTTTCTTT.

This chain uses TRBV27 with TRBJ2-4, with 7 bases identical to TRBD2. CDR1 MNHEY and CDR2 SMNVEV come from the germline V gene (reference sequence). Trimming cost V 3 bases and J 0 bases; bases outside gene matches: 8. The CDR3 has 17 residues. The CDR3 DNA sequence: TGTGCCAGCAGTTTCAACGGCGGGGGTTTAGCCAAAAACATTCAGTACTTC. This codes for CASSFNGGGLAKNIQYF.

The chain is built from TRBV5-5 and TRBJ1-2; TRBD1 agrees at 8 bases. The CDR3 sequence is 14 residues long. V was pared by 0 bases and J by 5 bases, with 3 bases of the junction left unmatched. Germline values: CDR1 SGHKS, CDR2 YYEKEE (reference sequence). For the CDR3, the DNA is TGTGCCAGCAGCTTGGCGACAGGGGCATATGGCTACACCTTC. It encodes CASSLATGAYGYTF.

This clone was seen a handful of times. The chain joins TRBV27 to TRBJ1-4; D is uncertain. V lost 5 bases, J lost 2 bases, and 15 bases lay in between. The CDR3 loop spans 16 amino acids. Germline V lookup: CDR1 MNHEY, CDR2 SMNVEV (reference sequence). The CDR3 DNA follows: TGTGCCAGCAGTCCAATTATTGTGACTACTAATGAAAAACTGTTTTTT. It encodes CASSPIIVTTNEKLFF.

This chain joins TRBV19 and TRBJ1-2; 7 positions match TRBD1. The length of the CDR3 is 17 residues. CDR1 and CDR2 (germline): LNHDA, SQIVND (reference sequence). J was trimmed by 3 bases and V by 2 bases; bases with no gene match: 12. The CDR3 is CASSIYPTTGSHYGYTF. The CDR3 DNA sequence: TGTGCCAGTAGTATATACCCCACGACAGGGTCCCACTATGGCTACACCTTC.

The V and J genes are TRBV10-3 and TRBJ1-3, with D unclear. The V gene's germline CDR1 is ENHRY and CDR2 SYGVKD. The CDR3 is made up of 14 amino acids. The ends were cut back, 2 bases at V and 9 bases at J, with 14 bases in the middle. This CDR3 is CAISELSLGTTIYF. In DNA form, the CDR3 reads TGTGCCATCAGTGAGCTCTCCCTAGGCACCACCATATATTTT.

The chain employs TRBV27 and TRBJ2-3; D uncertain. CDR3 length: 12 residues. Trimming stripped 6 bases from V and 2 bases from J, with 6 bases between. The germline gives CDR1 MNHEY, CDR2 SMNVEV (reference sequence). CDR3 amino acids: CASRENTDTQYF. In DNA form, the CDR3 reads TGTGCCAGCAGGGAGAACACAGATACGCAGTATTTT.

This clone was observed a few times. The chain employs TRBV6-5 and TRBJ2-7; D is possibly TRBD2 (6 bases). Trimming took 5 bases from V and 8 from J, leaving 13 bases between them. Germline V gene sequence: CDR1 MNHEY, CDR2 SVGAGI. This CDR3 is built from 12 residues. The CDR3 nucleotides are TGTGCCAGCAGTCCCCCGGACTATCAGCAGTACGTC. Its protein is CASSPPDYQQYV.